This T cell receptor beta chain derives from a study of graft-versus-host responses after intestinal transplantation. Study details: Recipients had transplants, and these were multivisceral, liver-intestinal, or isolated intestinal.

Study-wide results and limits: Among circulating GvH clones, peak levels were associated with early post-transplant declines in HvG clones. Detected in recipient marrow were GvH clones, some of which were first observed in ileum or blood. Patients with graft-donor T cell macrochimerism had high graft-versus-host to host-versus-graft clonal ratios in allografts.

Profiling relied on immunoSEQ multiplex PCR, and the TCRdb table lists in-frame clones only, not all of them. This sample carries approximately 81,000 clones, around 87% of them seen once, and the ten largest clones take about 8%. Details on this clone: The antigen is undetermined.

The material was unstimulated CD8+ T cells sorted from spleen or lymph node cells, obtained before transplant. The source is a human donor who was the organ donor for an intestinal transplant.

CDR3: CASSVALNTEAFF. In nucleotides, the CDR3 is TGTGCCAGCAGCGTAGCTCTGAACACTGAAGCTTTCTTT. The chain links TRBV9 to TRBJ1-1, with D hard to call. The CDR3 totals 13 residues. V lost 0 bases and J 0 bases, leaving 3 bases between the germline ends. Germline CDR1 is SGDLS and CDR2 is YYNGEE.